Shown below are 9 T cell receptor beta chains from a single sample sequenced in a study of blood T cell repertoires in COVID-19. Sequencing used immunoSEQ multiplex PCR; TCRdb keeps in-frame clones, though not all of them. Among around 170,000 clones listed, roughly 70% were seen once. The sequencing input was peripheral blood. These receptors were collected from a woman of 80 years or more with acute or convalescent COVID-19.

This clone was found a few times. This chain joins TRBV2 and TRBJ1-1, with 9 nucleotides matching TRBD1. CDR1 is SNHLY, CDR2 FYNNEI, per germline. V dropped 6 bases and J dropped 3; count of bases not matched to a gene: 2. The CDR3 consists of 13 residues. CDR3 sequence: CASRTGGDTEAFF. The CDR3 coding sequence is TGTGCCAGCAGGACAGGGGGGGACACTGAAGCTTTCTTT.

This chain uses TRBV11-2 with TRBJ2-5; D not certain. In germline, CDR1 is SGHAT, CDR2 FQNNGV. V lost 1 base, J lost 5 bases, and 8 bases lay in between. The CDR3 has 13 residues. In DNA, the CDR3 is TGTGCCAGCAGCTTAGGATCCGGTGAGACCCAGTACTTC. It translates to CASSLGSGETQYF.

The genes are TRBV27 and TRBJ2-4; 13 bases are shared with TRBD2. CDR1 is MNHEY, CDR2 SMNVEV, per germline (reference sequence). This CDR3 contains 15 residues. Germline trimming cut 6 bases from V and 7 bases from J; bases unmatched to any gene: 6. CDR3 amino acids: CASRPGLAGMNIQYF. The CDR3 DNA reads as TGTGCCAGCAGGCCGGGACTAGCGGGAATGAACATTCAGTACTTC.

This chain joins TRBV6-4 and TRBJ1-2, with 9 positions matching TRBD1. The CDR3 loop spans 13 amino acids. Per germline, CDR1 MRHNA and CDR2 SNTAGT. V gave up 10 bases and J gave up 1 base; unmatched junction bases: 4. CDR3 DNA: TGTGCCACCGACAGGGGGAATAACTATGGCTACACCTTC. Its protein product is CATDRGNNYGYTF.

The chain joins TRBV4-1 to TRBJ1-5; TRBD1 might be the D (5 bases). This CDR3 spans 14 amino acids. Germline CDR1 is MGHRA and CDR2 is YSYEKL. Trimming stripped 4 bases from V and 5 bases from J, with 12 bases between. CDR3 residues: CASSPGARDQPQHF. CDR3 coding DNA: TGCGCCAGCAGCCCTGGGGCGCGAGATCAGCCCCAGCATTTT.

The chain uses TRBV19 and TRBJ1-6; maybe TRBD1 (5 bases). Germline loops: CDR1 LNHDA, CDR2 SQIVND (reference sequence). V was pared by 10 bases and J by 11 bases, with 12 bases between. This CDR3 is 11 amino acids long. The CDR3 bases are TGTGCCACCGGGGGAGGGGCACCCCTCCACTTT. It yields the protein CATGGGAPLHF.

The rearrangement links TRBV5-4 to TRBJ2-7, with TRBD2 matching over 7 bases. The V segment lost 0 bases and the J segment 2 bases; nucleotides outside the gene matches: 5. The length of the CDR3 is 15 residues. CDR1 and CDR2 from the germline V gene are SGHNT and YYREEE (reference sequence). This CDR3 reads CASSLGLAATYEQYF. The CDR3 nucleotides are TGTGCCAGCAGCTTGGGCCTAGCGGCAACCTACGAGCAGTACTTC.

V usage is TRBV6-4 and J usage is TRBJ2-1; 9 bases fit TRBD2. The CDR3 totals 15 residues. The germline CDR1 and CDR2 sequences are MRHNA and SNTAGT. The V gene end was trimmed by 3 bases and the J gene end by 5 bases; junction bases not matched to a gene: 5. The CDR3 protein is CASSESAGGNNEQFF. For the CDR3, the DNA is TGTGCCAGCAGTGAGTCGGCGGGGGGGAACAATGAGCAGTTCTTC.

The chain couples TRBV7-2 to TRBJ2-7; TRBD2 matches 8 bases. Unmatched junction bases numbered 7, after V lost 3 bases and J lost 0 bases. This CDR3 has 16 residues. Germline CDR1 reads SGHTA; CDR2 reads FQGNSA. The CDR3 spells CASSFRAGGLSYEQYF. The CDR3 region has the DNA TGTGCCAGCAGCTTTCGGGCGGGAGGCCTCTCCTACGAGCAGTACTTC.